This entry concerns a single TCR beta chain. Profiling relied on immunoSEQ multiplex PCR, and the TCRdb table lists in-frame clones only, not all of them. This sample carries roughly 40,000 clones, 80% to 90% of them seen once, and the ten largest clones take roughly 0.5%. The CDR3 extends over 12 amino acids. V shed 6 bases and J 1 base; nucleotides not matched to a gene: 1. Germline lookup yields CDR1 SQVTM and CDR2 ANQGSEA. These data come from a study of T cell changes during pregnancy in multiple sclerosis. The clonotype comes from a female donor with multiple sclerosis, enrolled in a pregnancy study. The chain recombines TRBV29-1 with TRBJ2-5, with 8 nucleotides matching TRBD1. This specimen was CD4+ T cells from peripheral blood mononuclear cells, taken in the first trimester of pregnancy. CDR3 DNA sequence: TGCAGCGTCGACAGGGGCCAAGAGACCCAGTACTTC. Translated: CSVDRGQETQYF.